A single T cell receptor (beta chain) is shown here with its context. The antigen remains undetermined. V was pared by 4 bases and J by 6 bases, with 12 bases between. The CDR3 loop spans 12 amino acids. Germline V gene data show CDR1 as SQVTM and CDR2 as ANQGSEA. Each CDR3 protein is one row after TCRdb ran MiXCR on the reads. Of just under 550,000 distinct CDR3 sequences in the sample, more than 20% were seen once. These data belong to a study of T cell repertoires in cytomegalovirus infection. Study in general: Public TCR beta signatures marked donors with CMV infection and the matching HLA.

Study-wide results and limits: Cumulated frequencies of public TCR beta families served to identify carriers of CMV plus the relevant HLA. Dominant in the ex vivo response were TCR beta clonotypes restricted by HLA-C and specific for CMV.

This chain connects TRBV29-1 to TRBJ1-1, with D unresolved. This TCR was recovered from a human donor in good health (CMV status not recorded). Some clones in this sample may be carry-over from other donors' samples. The sequenced material came from PBMCs. The DNA for the CDR3 is TGCAGCGTTGGCCTCGGGAAGGCTGAAGCTTTCTTT. This gives the protein CSVGLGKAEAFF.